The clone carrying this T cell receptor (beta chain) was counted at least ten times. This specimen comes from a study of T cells in Graves' hyperthyroidism and ophthalmopathy. There were TCR beta CDR3 regions amplified from RNA transcripts. When the TCR CDR3 underwent first-round RT-PCR, the HTBI primer set was used. One entry per CDR3 protein results from TCRdb running MiXCR on the multiplex PCR reads. The profile covers 350,000 to 450,000 distinct CDR3 sequences, with about 17% appearing a single time and roughly a third taken by the ten largest. Germline V gene lookup returns CDR1 SGHNT and CDR2 YENEEA. V gave up 8 bases and J gave up 5 bases, with 13 bases separating them. The CDR3 extends over 13 amino acids. The sample of blood was obtained at first hyperthyroidism diagnosis (before any ophthalmopathy symptoms). Using more than 7.5 ml of fresh peripheral blood, PBMCs were prepared.

The receptor's source is a woman aged 25-40 years with Graves' hyperthyroidism that later progressed to Graves' ophthalmopathy. Sequences were obtained from blood. The genes are TRBV11-3 and TRBJ2-1; D is unresolved. The CDR3 coding sequence is TGTGCCAGCGGCAACCCGTTCGACAATGAGCAGTTCTTC. Residues: CASGNPFDNEQFF.